These T cell receptor beta chains were read from a single sample in a study of T cells in Graves' hyperthyroidism and ophthalmopathy. MiXCR was run by TCRdb on the multiplex PCR reads, yielding one entry per CDR3 protein. The sample consists of a few hundred thousand distinct CDR3 sequences, about half of them appearing once. Material: peripheral blood or thyroid tissue (not recorded which). Receptor source: an adult woman with Graves' disease, either hyperthyroidism or ophthalmopathy (not recorded which). The CDR3 runs from the conserved cysteine through the conserved F or W. Only some rows state a clone size, as once, few, many or a class for expanded clones.

v_gene	abundance	j_gene	CDR3aa
TRBV7-2	many	TRBJ1-5	CASSLAQGQPQHF
TRBV28	.	TRBJ1-1	CASSLLDRATNTEAFF
TRBV2	.	TRBJ2-1	CASRRTPDYNEQFF
TRBV7-8	many	TRBJ1-2	CASSLVMVRYRTGEYDGYTF
TRBV10-3	.	TRBJ1-2	CAISDATVLVGGHTF
TRBV6-5	many	TRBJ2-7	CASSQTASYEQYF
TRBV11-2	many	TRBJ2-7	CASRSYTGRSYEQYF
TRBV29-1	.	TRBJ1-2	CSVDSATAYTF
TRBV19	.	TRBJ1-4	CASAPRLGGKKKNCFF
TRBV7-3	many	TRBJ2-7	CASSEAGGSREQYF
TRBV27	.	TRBJ1-4	CASSSSYSPTNEKPFF
TRBV11-2	.	TRBJ1-2	CASSPGTGLHYGYTF
TRBV10-3	.	TRBJ2-7	CAISESGQASYEQYF
TRBV7-9	many	TRBJ2-7	CASSLGQGYSYEQYF
TRBV7-3	.	TRBJ1-1	CASSLRQSNTEAFF
TRBV10-2	.	TRBJ1-6	CASSAQGQGDSPLHF
TRBV5-1	many	TRBJ1-1	CASSLGAEAFF
TRBV29-1	few	TRBJ1-2	CSVDWAHYGYTF
TRBV19	many	TRBJ2-2	CASSMPGLDRELFF
TRBV6-5	.	TRBJ2-2	CASSFQGAGGTGELFF
TRBV4-1	many	TRBJ1-2	CASSQTGSHGYTF
TRBV6-5	many	TRBJ1-6	CASRRGGNSPLHF
TRBV2	.	TRBJ2-7	CATGEDGYEQYF
TRBV10-2	.	TRBJ1-2	CASSPRAQIEYGYTF
TRBV19	.	TRBJ2-5	CASKEVGPQETQYF
TRBV25-1	.	TRBJ1-1	CASSAVILNTEAFF
TRBV7-2	.	TRBJ1-5	CASRPGGINQPQHF
TRBV7-8	.	TRBJ1-3	CASSIIRSGNTIYF
TRBV25-1	many	TRBJ2-7	CASSDVGDRAYEQYF
TRBV3-1	.	TRBJ2-2	CASSQVGISELFF
TRBV27	many	TRBJ1-2	CASSFGGNYGYTF
TRBV2	many	TRBJ1-2	CASGRTGLNYGYTF
TRBV10-1	.	TRBJ2-7	CASSQYSYEQYF
TRBV7-7	.	TRBJ2-5	CASSAQQGARETQYF
TRBV4-3	many	TRBJ1-5	CASSPVEQGRNQPQHF
TRBV20-1	few	TRBJ2-7	CSARGGGGESYEQYF
TRBV29-1	.	TRBJ1-2	CSSNQQGAESGYTF
TRBV10-3	.	TRBJ1-2	CAISEGVYGYTF
TRBV29-1	few	TRBJ1-1	CSQEAGEGNTEAFF
TRBV6-6	many	TRBJ1-1	CASSYRYPEAFF